The 20 T cell receptor beta chains presented below share a single source sample, sequenced in a study of CD8+ T cells in alopecia areata. Treatment given: oral pan-JAK inhibitor, 5-10 mg twice daily. RNA extraction was followed by reverse transcription into cDNA, which acted as the sequencing template. Measured with immunoSEQ multiplex PCR; TCRdb has only the in-frame clones, and not every one. The sample shows about 42,000 clones, roughly 92% of them seen only once. Specimen: CD8+ T cells sorted from blood, collected at week 24, from a patient treated with tofacitinib. These receptors were taken from a human donor with alopecia areata.

The count of this clone is one. The CDR3 DNA sequence: TGTGCCAGCAGTCCAACAGGGGGCGCATCGGATACGCAGTATTTT. It specifies CASSPTGGASDTQYF. V usage is TRBV2 and J usage is TRBJ2-3; 9 bases line up with TRBD1. With V trimmed by 5 bases and J by 6 bases, 9 bases remained unmatched. Per the germline V gene, CDR1 is SNHLY and CDR2 is FYNNEI. The CDR3 contains 15 residues.

This rearrangement joins TRBV5-1 to TRBJ1-2; D possibly corresponds to TRBD1 (5 bases). V was pared by 0 bases and J by 4 bases, with 13 bases between. The germline V gene has CDR1 SGHRS and CDR2 YFSETQ. CDR3 size: 15 residues. DNA of the CDR3: TGCGCCAGCAGCTTGGATGCAGGGAGTCCCTATGGCTACACCTTC. Its translation is CASSLDAGSPYGYTF.

In its sample, this clone was seen once. The gene calls are TRBV15 and TRBJ2-1; no reliable D call. V lost 0 bases to trimming and J lost 5 bases, with 11 bases between them. This CDR3 spans 15 amino acids. The germline CDR1 and CDR2 sequences are LNHNV and YYDKDF (reference sequence). CDR3 coding DNA: TGTGCCACCAGCAGAGATACAGATTATGACAATGAGCAGTTCTTC. This encodes CATSRDTDYDNEQFF.

This clone has a handful of counts. The genes are TRBV6-5 and TRBJ2-3, with D uncertain. Trimming left V 7 bases short and J 0 bases short, with 14 bases between. Germline CDR1 and CDR2: MNHEY and SVGAGI. This CDR3 has 15 residues. The DNA for the CDR3 is TGTGCCAGCATGATCGGCGAAGCTAGCACAGATACGCAGTATTTT. Protein: CASMIGEASTDTQYF.

The chain joins TRBV7-2 to TRBJ2-4, with D uncertain. The CDR3 has 15 amino acids. Deletions cut 1 base from V and 8 bases from J, with 15 bases between. Germline V gene lookup returns CDR1 SGHTA and CDR2 FQGNSA. CDR3 region: CASSLDGLTEDIQYF. DNA of the CDR3: TGTGCCAGCAGCTTAGACGGGCTAACCGAGGACATTCAGTACTTC.

The chain uses TRBV4-3 and TRBJ2-7; the D gene is possibly TRBD2 (5 bases). CDR1 is LGHNA, CDR2 YSLEER, per germline. V was cut by 0 bases and J by 3 bases, with 9 bases left in between. This CDR3 has 14 amino acids. In nucleotides, the CDR3 is TGCGCCAGCAGCCAAGATCCGGGGAGCTACGAGCAGTACTTC. Translated, it gives CASSQDPGSYEQYF.

The rearrangement joins TRBV28 to TRBJ1-1; D is unclear. CDR3 length: 14 residues. Germline loops: CDR1 MDHEN, CDR2 SYDVKM. V was cut by 4 bases and J by 5 bases, with 14 bases left in between. The CDR3 is CASSSEGLGTEAFF. The DNA of the CDR3 is TGTGCCAGCAGTTCGGAAGGGTTGGGGACTGAAGCTTTCTTT.

The CDR3 is CSVVGLSAYEQYF. The CDR3 coding sequence is TGCAGCGTTGTAGGGCTTTCCGCCTACGAGCAGTACTTC. The chain carries TRBV29-1 and TRBJ2-7; D is undetermined. The CDR3 loop spans 13 amino acids. Trimming took 4 bases from V and 2 from J, leaving 12 bases between them. Germline V gene data show CDR1 as SQVTM and CDR2 as ANQGSEA.

This chain connects TRBV7-9 to TRBJ2-7; TRBD1 agrees at 7 bases. Trimming removed 5 bases from V and 3 bases from J; junction bases left unmatched: 22. The germline V gene encodes CDR1 SEHNR and CDR2 FQNEAQ (reference sequence). The length of the CDR3 is 19 residues. CDR3 in DNA: TGTGCCAGCAGCGCCGACAGGGCCGTAAGCCCCTACTACTACTACGAGCAGTACTTC. Residues: CASSADRAVSPYYYYEQYF.

V gene TRBV7-9 combines with J gene TRBJ2-3; TRBD1 agrees at 7 bases. Germline lookup yields CDR1 SEHNR and CDR2 FQNEAQ (reference sequence). Losses at the gene ends were 5 bases for V and 0 bases for J; bases not matched to a gene: 11. This CDR3 is 17 amino acids long. In DNA form, the CDR3 reads TGTGCCAGCAGCCCCCGGACAGGTAGCTTGAGCACAGATACGCAGTATTTT. It codes for CASSPRTGSLSTDTQYF. Based on the CDR3 plus reference TRBV7-9 and TRBJ2-3, the full variable domain is DTGVSQNPRHKITKRGQNVTFRCDPISEHNRLYWYRQTLGQGPEFLTYFQNEAQLEKSRLLSDRFSAERPKGSFSTLEIQRTEQGDSAMYLCASSPRTGSLSTDTQYFGPGTRLTVL.

The CDR3 DNA sequence: TGTGCCAGCAGTTACTCGGGTAATGAGCAGTTCTTC. This translates into CASSYSGNEQFF. This chain joins TRBV6-6 and TRBJ2-1; no definite D call. CDR1 is MNHNY and CDR2 is SVGAGI in the germline V gene (reference sequence). Between the trimmed V and J ends, which lost 0 bases and 7 bases, there was a span of 4 bases. The CDR3 is made up of 12 amino acids.

The CDR3 reads CASSLGTVRGAQETQYF. The CDR3 coding sequence is TGTGCCAGCAGCTTAGGGACAGTTCGGGGTGCTCAAGAGACCCAGTACTTC. The gene calls are TRBV5-4 and TRBJ2-5, with TRBD1 identical over 7 bases. The germline V gene encodes CDR1 SGHNT and CDR2 YYREEE (reference sequence). V lost 2 bases and J lost 2; bases outside the gene matches: 12. This CDR3 has 17 amino acids.

The genes are TRBV7-6 and TRBJ2-5, with unresolved D. The better agreement between TRBJ2-7 and the DNA end casts doubt on the J call. Per germline, CDR1 SGHVS and CDR2 FNYEAQ. The CDR3 contains 13 residues. CDR3 DNA sequence: TGTGCCAGCAGCTTAGAATCCGTTTACGAGCAGTACTTC. It codes for CASSLESVYEQYF.

J is TRBJ2-7 and V is TRBV2; possibly TRBD1 for D (6 bases). Trimming removed 9 bases from V and 4 bases from J, with 10 bases in between. This CDR3 is built from 11 residues. Per germline, CDR1 SNHLY and CDR2 FYNNEI. CDR3 coding DNA: TGTGCCAGTTCAGGGGCATACGAGCAGTACTTC. This translates into CASSGAYEQYF.

This sequence joins TRBV27 and TRBJ2-2; 9 bases fit TRBD2. The CDR3 runs 15 residues. V gave up 5 bases and J gave up 6 bases; unmatched junction bases: 7. The germline CDR1 and CDR2 sequences are MNHEY and SMNVEV (reference sequence). The CDR3 loop reads CASSLAGGAPGELFF. The CDR3, as DNA: TGTGCCAGCAGTCTTGCGGGGGGGGCCCCCGGGGAGCTGTTTTTT.

The chain carries TRBV27 and TRBJ2-1; 12 nucleotides line up with TRBD2. The CDR3 loop spans 16 amino acids. Germline V lookup: CDR1 MNHEY, CDR2 SMNVEV (reference sequence). The trim removed 5 bases at V and 4 bases at J, leaving 6 bases unmatched. DNA for the CDR3: TGTGCCAGCAGTCAGGGACTAGCGGGTCCATACAATGAGCAGTTCTTC. It is translated as CASSQGLAGPYNEQFF.

This clone was seen a single time. J is TRBJ2-7 and V is TRBV14; D is possibly TRBD1 (5 bases). Germline V gene lookup returns CDR1 SGHDN and CDR2 FVKESK. CDR3 size: 16 residues. V lost 0 bases, J lost 2 bases, and 14 bases lay in between. The CDR3 reads CASSQDPGLVAYEQYF. As DNA, the CDR3 is TGTGCCAGCAGCCAAGATCCAGGGCTGGTTGCCTACGAGCAGTACTTC.

V gene TRBV4-1 combines with J gene TRBJ1-1; the match to TRBD1 covers 8 bases. This CDR3 comprises 14 residues. From germline, CDR1 is MGHRA and CDR2 YSYEKL. Losses at the gene ends were 5 bases for V and 0 bases for J; bases not matched to a gene: 2. CDR3 coding DNA: TGCGCCAGCAGCTGGGACAGGATGAACACTGAAGCTTTCTTT. It codes for CASSWDRMNTEAFF.

The V call is TRBV28, the J call TRBJ2-5; D not resolved. This CDR3 contains 15 residues. Germline lookup yields CDR1 MDHEN and CDR2 SYDVKM. V was trimmed by 6 bases and J by 5 bases, leaving 19 bases between them. The CDR3 is CASRPRLYVEETQYF. The CDR3 DNA reads as TGTGCCAGCAGACCCCGACTGTACGTAGAGGAGACCCAGTACTTC.

This chain links TRBV19 with TRBJ1-1; a weak D match, TRBD1 (5 bases). This CDR3 is 16 amino acids long. Germline V gives CDR1 LNHDA, CDR2 SQIVND (reference sequence). Trimming stripped 3 bases from V and 2 bases from J, with 16 bases between. Here the CDR3 DNA reads TGTGCCAGTAGTATTCCGGGACTGTATGGTAACACTGAAGCTTTCTTT. Translated, it gives CASSIPGLYGNTEAFF.